This T cell receptor beta chain derives from a study of T cell responses to AZD1222 COVID-19 vaccine. TCRdb's copy holds only in-frame clones and misses some; the assay was immunoSEQ multiplex PCR. This table has tens of thousands of clones, roughly 88% appearing once. Whole-study results and caveats: Spike regions recognized by vaccine-associated CD4 TCRs spanned the protein, led by 160-218 and 743-854. After two AZD1222 doses, spike-specific TCR breadth and depth rose versus day 0.

Worth noting for this clone: Its target is unknown.

V lost 7 bases to trimming and J lost 0 bases, with 10 bases between them. The CDR3 contains 14 residues. Germline CDR1 MNHEY, CDR2 SVGAGI. The material was peripheral blood, obtained on day 0 of AZD1222 vaccination. The receptor was isolated from an adult in good health. The J gene is TRBJ1-5, the V gene TRBV6-5; D remains ambiguous. The DNA of the CDR3 is TGTGCCAGCATAGCCAGTTCTAGCAATCAGCCCCAGCATTTT. This codes for CASIASSSNQPQHF.